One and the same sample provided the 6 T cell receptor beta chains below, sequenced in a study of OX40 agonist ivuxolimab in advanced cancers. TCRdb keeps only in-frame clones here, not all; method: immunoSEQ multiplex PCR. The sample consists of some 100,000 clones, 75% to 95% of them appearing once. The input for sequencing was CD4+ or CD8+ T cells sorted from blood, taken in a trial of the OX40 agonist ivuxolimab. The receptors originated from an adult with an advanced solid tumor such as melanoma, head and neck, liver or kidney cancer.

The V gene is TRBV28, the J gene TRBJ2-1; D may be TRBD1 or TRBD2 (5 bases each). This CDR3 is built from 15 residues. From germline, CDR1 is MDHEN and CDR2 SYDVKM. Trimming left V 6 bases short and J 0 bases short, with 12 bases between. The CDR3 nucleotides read TGTGCCAGCAGAATCCGGGGCGGCTCCTACAATGAGCAGTTCTTC. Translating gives CASRIRGGSYNEQFF.

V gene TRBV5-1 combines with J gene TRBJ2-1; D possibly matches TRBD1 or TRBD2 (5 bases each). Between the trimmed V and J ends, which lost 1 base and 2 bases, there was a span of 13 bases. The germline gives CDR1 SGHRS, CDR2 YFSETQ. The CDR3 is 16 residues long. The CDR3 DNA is TGCGCCAGCAGCTTGAGGGGAGAGGTGCCCTACAATGAGCAGTTCTTC. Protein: CASSLRGEVPYNEQFF.

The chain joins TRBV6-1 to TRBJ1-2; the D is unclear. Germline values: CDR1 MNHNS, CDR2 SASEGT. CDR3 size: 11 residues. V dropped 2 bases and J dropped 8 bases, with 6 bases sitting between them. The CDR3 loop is CASSENRGYTF. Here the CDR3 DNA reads TGTGCCAGCAGTGAAAATAGGGGCTACACCTTC.

The CDR3 here is CATASGGQPNQPQHF. DNA of the CDR3: TGTGCCACAGCATCTGGAGGACAGCCCAATCAGCCCCAGCATTTT. The chain carries TRBV10-3 and TRBJ1-5; possibly TRBD1 for D (6 bases). From germline, CDR1 is ENHRY and CDR2 SYGVKD. There are 15 residues in the CDR3. V was pared by 10 bases and J by 3 bases, with 19 bases between.

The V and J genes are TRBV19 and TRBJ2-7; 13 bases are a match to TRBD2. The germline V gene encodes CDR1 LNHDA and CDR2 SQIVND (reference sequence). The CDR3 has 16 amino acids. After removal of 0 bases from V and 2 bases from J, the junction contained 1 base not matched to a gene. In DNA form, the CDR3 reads TGTGCCAGTAGTATAGAAGGGACTAGCGGGACCTACGAGCAGTACTTC. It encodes CASSIEGTSGTYEQYF.

The CDR3 sequence: CASSPPGLYQATNYGYTF. CDR3 nucleotides: TGTGCCAGCTCACCACCGGGGCTCTACCAAGCCACTAACTATGGCTACACCTTC. V is TRBV18 and J is TRBJ1-2; D perhaps matches TRBD1 (5 bases). V gave up 0 bases and J gave up 0 bases, with 17 bases separating them. This CDR3 contains 18 residues. The germline gives CDR1 KGHSH, CDR2 LQKENI.